The next 15 T cell receptor beta chains were all read from a single sample in a study of T-cell reconstitution after alpha-beta-depleted transplantation in children. During its preparation, the TCRbeta library received unique molecular identifiers. TCRdb passed the PCR reads through MiXCR, listing each CDR3 protein once. The table lists hundreds of thousands of distinct CDR3 sequences, around 14% of them singletons. The sequencing here drew on PBMCs, taken before TCRalphabeta/CD19-depleted stem cell transplant. Receptors originate from a girl aged 2-9 years with congenital amegakaryocytic thrombocytopenia, due to receive a stem cell transplant.

V is TRBV13 and J is TRBJ2-2; D unclear. V was shortened by 5 bases and J by 5 bases, with 6 bases between the two germline ends. CDR3 size: 12 residues. CDR1 and CDR2 (germline): PRHDT, FYEKMQ (reference sequence). The CDR3: CASSAQTGELFF. In DNA form, the CDR3 reads TGTGCCAGCAGCGCCCAGACCGGGGAGCTGTTTTTT.

In its sample, this clonotype was seen a few times. V is TRBV5-1 and J is TRBJ2-4, with D unclear. V was shortened by 0 bases and J by 1 base, with 8 bases between the two germline ends. Germline V gene lookup returns CDR1 SGHRS and CDR2 YFSETQ. CDR3 length: 15 residues. In nucleotides, the CDR3 is TGCGCCAGCAGCTTGGAGGGTTTCGCCAAAAACATTCAGTACTTC. Amino acids: CASSLEGFAKNIQYF.

At least ten counts were recorded for this clonotype. CDR3 DNA sequence: TGCAGTGCTAGAGGGTACGGCTCTGGGGCCAACGTCCTGACTTTC. Its translation is CSARGYGSGANVLTF. The V gene is TRBV20-1, the J gene TRBJ2-6; the D is unclear. Trimming left V 1 base short and J 0 bases short, with 7 bases between. This CDR3 region has 15 residues. Per germline, CDR1 DFQATT and CDR2 SNEGSKA (reference sequence).

This clonotype appeared a few times. The V and J genes are TRBV11-2 and TRBJ2-1; TRBD2 matches 10 bases. The CDR3 runs to 15 residues. The V segment lost 0 bases and the J segment 8 bases; nucleotides outside the gene matches: 4. In germline, CDR1 is SGHAT, CDR2 FQNNGV. The CDR3 loop is CASSLDWLAGDEQFF. The CDR3 DNA reads TGTGCCAGCAGCTTAGATTGGCTAGCGGGAGATGAGCAGTTCTTC.

The J gene is TRBJ2-3, the V gene TRBV29-1; a possible D gene is TRBD2 (8 bases). In germline, CDR1 is SQVTM, CDR2 ANQGSEA. The CDR3 consists of 14 residues. Trimming removed 0 bases at V and 11 bases at J, with 18 bases between. CDR3 sequence reads: CSVEDGGGTAVQYF. The CDR3 DNA reads as TGCAGCGTTGAAGATGGCGGGGGGACAGCAGTGCAGTATTTT.

V and J are TRBV29-1 and TRBJ2-1, with 8 bases matching TRBD2. The CDR3 is 16 amino acids. Germline V gene data show CDR1 as SQVTM and CDR2 as ANQGSEA. The CDR3 sequence is CSGRESGGRFYNEQFF. CDR3 DNA sequence: TGCAGTGGGCGGGAGAGTGGCGGGAGGTTCTACAATGAGCAGTTCTTC.

This rearrangement joins TRBV9 to TRBJ2-7; D not certain. V was clipped by 4 bases and J by 3 bases, with 14 bases between them. From germline, CDR1 is SGDLS and CDR2 YYNGEE. The CDR3 has 14 amino acids. CDR3 in DNA: TGTGCCAGCAGCCCCCAAATAAGCTTCTACGAGCAGTACTTC. It codes for CASSPQISFYEQYF.

This clonotype appeared a few times. V gene TRBV28 combines with J gene TRBJ2-1; D tentatively fits TRBD1 or TRBD2 (5 bases each). Trimming cost V 4 bases and J 3 bases, with 16 bases left between them. The CDR3 is 16 residues long. CDR1 MDHEN and CDR2 SYDVKM come from the germline V gene. This CDR3 is CASSSRAGRSYNEQFF. The DNA for the CDR3 is TGTGCCAGCAGTTCCAGGGCGGGCCGAAGCTACAATGAGCAGTTCTTC.

There are a few counts of this clonotype. The CDR3 coding sequence is TGTGCCAGCAGTTCCCCGCCAGTGGACAGCACAGATACGCAGTATTTT. This codes for CASSSPPVDSTDTQYF. This rearrangement joins TRBV27 to TRBJ2-3; no definite D call. The germline gives CDR1 MNHEY, CDR2 SMNVEV (reference sequence). The CDR3 consists of 16 residues. Trimming removed 4 bases at V and 0 bases at J, with 14 bases between.

In its sample, this clonotype was seen many times. The J gene is TRBJ2-7, the V gene TRBV7-7; D not certain. Deletions cut 2 bases from V and 5 bases from J, with 13 bases between. The CDR3 is 14 amino acids. CDR1 and CDR2 (germline): SSHAT, FNYEAQ (reference sequence). CDR3 nucleotide sequence: TGTGCCAGCAGCTTAACCGTTGGTTCCCACGAGCAGTACTTC. Protein sequence: CASSLTVGSHEQYF.

The table lists this clonotype with many counts. V and J are TRBV20-1 and TRBJ1-5; unclear D gene. The V and J ends lost 4 bases and 2 bases respectively, with 12 bases between them. From germline, CDR1 is DFQATT and CDR2 SNEGSKA (reference sequence). This CDR3 spans 14 amino acids. This CDR3 is CSATRVNGNQPQHF. CDR3 coding DNA: TGCAGTGCTACCCGGGTTAACGGCAATCAGCCCCAGCATTTT.

This chain uses TRBV28 with TRBJ2-7; D unresolved. The length of the CDR3 is 15 residues. Looked up from germline, CDR1 is MDHEN and CDR2 is SYDVKM. Trimming cost V 5 bases and J 2 bases, with 16 bases left between them. CDR3 residues: CASSPRFRNPYEQYF. CDR3 bases: TGTGCCAGCAGTCCTCGGTTCAGGAACCCCTACGAGCAGTACTTC.

The chain carries TRBV20-1 and TRBJ1-4; D is perhaps TRBD1 (5 bases). The CDR3 consists of 14 residues. The germline CDR1 and CDR2 sequences are DFQATT and SNEGSKA (reference sequence). V lost 3 bases to trimming and J lost 8 bases, with 16 bases between them. This CDR3 reads CSASRWVGDEKLFF. The CDR3 DNA follows: TGCAGTGCTAGTAGGTGGGTGGGGGACGAAAAACTGTTTTTT.

This clonotype has a count of ten or more. This chain links TRBV12-3 or TRBV12-4 with TRBJ2-5; D gene unclear. Trimming stripped 1 base from V and 5 bases from J, with 11 bases between. This CDR3 has 14 residues. The CDR3 protein is CASSLGNPGETQYF. The CDR3 DNA reads TGTGCCAGCAGTTTAGGGAATCCTGGGGAGACCCAGTACTTC.

At least ten counts were recorded for this clonotype. The CDR3 sequence is CASRLGGTHNYEQYF. CDR3 nucleotide sequence: TGTGCCAGCAGACTAGGCGGGACCCACAACTACGAGCAGTACTTC. The chain has TRBV12-3 or TRBV12-4 and TRBJ2-7, with TRBD2 as a possible D gene (6 bases). Trimming left V 6 bases short and J 3 bases short, with 18 bases between. The CDR3 has 15 amino acids.